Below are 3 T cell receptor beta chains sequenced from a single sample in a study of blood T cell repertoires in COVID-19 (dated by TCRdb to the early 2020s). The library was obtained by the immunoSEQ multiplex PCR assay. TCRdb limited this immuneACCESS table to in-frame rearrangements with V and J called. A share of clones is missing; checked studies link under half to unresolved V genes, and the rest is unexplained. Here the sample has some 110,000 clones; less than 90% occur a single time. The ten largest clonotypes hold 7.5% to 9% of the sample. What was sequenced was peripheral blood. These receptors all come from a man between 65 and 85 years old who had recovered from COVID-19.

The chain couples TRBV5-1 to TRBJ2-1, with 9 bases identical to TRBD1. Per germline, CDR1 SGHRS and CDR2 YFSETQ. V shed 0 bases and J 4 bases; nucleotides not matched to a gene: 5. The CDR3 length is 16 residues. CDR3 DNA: TGCGCCAGCAGCTTGGACACAGGGGGCCCTTACAATGAGCAGTTCTTC. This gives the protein CASSLDTGGPYNEQFF.

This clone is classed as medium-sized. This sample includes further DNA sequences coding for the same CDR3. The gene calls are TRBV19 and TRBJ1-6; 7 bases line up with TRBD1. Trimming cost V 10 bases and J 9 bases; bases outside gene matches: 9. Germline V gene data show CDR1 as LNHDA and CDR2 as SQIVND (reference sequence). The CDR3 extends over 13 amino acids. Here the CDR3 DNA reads TGTGCCACAACGACAGGGAATGGTTCACCCCTCCACTTT. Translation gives CATTTGNGSPLHF.

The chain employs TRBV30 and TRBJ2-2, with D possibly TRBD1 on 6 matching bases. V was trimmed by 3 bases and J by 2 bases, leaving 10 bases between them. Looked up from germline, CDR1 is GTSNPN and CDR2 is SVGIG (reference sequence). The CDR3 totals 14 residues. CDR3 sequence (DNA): TGTGCCTGGAGATCCAGGGGAAACACCGGGGAGCTGTTTTTT. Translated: CAWRSRGNTGELFF.